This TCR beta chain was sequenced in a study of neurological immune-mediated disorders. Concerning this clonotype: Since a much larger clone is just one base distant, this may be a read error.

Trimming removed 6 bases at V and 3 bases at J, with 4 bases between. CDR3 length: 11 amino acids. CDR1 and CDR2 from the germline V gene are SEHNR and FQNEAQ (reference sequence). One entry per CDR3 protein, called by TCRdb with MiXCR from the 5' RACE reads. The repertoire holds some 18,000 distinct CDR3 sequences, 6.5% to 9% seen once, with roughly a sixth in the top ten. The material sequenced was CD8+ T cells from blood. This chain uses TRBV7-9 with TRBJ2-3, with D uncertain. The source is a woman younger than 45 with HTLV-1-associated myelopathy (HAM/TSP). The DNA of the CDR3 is TGTGCCAGCAGATTTACAGATACGCAGTATTTT. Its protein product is CASRFTDTQYF.